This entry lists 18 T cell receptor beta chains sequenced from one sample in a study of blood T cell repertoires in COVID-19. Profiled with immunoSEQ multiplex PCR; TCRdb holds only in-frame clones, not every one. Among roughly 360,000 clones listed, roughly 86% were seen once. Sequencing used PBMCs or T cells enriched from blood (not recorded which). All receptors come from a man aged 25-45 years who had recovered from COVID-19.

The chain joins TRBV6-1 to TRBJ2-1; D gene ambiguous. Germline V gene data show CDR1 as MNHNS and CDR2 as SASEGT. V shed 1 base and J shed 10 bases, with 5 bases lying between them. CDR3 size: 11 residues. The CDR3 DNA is TGTGCCAGCAGTGAAGTGACAGAGCAGTTCTTC. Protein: CASSEVTEQFF.

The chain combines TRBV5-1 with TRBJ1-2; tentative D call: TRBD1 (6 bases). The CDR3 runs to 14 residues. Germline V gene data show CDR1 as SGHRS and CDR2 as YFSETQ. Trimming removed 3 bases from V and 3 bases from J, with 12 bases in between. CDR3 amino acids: CASSSTGLDYGYTF. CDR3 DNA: TGCGCCAGCAGCTCGACAGGTCTGGACTATGGCTACACCTTC.

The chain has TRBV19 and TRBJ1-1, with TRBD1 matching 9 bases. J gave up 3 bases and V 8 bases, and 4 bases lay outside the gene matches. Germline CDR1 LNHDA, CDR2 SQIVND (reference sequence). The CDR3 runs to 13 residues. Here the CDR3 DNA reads TGTGCCAGTCAACAGGGGGCTTACACTGAAGCTTTCTTT. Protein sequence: CASQQGAYTEAFF.

DNA of the CDR3: TGTGCCAGCAGGGGGGGGAACACAGATACGCAGTATTTT. Its protein product is CASRGGNTDTQYF. The V and J genes are TRBV6-5 and TRBJ2-3, with 7 bases aligning to TRBD2. The CDR3 contains 13 residues. CDR1 is MNHEY and CDR2 is SVGAGI in the germline V gene. The V gene end was trimmed by 6 bases and the J gene end by 2 bases; junction bases not matched to a gene: 2.

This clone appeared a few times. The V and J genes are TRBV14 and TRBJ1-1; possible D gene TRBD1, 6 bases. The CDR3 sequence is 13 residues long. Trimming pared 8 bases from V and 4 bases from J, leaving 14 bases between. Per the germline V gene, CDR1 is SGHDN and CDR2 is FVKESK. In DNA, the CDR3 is TGTGCCAGCGTCGAGGGGGGGTCCACTGAAGCTTTCTTT. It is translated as CASVEGGSTEAFF.

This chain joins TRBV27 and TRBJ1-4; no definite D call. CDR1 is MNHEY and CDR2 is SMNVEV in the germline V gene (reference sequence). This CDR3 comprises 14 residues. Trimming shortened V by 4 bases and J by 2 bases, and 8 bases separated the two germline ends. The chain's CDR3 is CASSSHRTNEKLFF. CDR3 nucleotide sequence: TGTGCCAGCAGTTCCCATCGGACTAATGAAAAACTGTTTTTT.

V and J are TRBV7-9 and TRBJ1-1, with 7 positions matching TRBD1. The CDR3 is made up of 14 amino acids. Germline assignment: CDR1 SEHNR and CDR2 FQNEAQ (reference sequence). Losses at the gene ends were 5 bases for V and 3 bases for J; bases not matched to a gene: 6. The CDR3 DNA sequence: TGTGCCAGCAGCACGAGGACAGGCTACACTGAAGCTTTCTTT. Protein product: CASSTRTGYTEAFF. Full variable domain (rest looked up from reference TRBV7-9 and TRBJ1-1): DTGVSQNPRHKITKRGQNVTFRCDPISEHNRLYWYRQTLGQGPEFLTYFQNEAQLEKSRLLSDRFSAERPKGSFSTLEIQRTEQGDSAMYLCASSTRTGYTEAFFGQGTRLTVV.

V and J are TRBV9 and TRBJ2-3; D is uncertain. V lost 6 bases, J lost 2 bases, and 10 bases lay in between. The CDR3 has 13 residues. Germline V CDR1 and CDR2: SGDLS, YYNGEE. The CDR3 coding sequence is TGTGCCAGCACCCTACTATCCACAGATACGCAGTATTTT. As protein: CASTLLSTDTQYF.

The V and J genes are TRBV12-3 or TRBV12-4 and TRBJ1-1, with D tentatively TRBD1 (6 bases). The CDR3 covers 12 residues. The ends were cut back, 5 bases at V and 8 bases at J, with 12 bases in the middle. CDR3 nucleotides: TGTGCCAGCAGTCAGATAAGGGGGGAAGCTTTCTTT. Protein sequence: CASSQIRGEAFF.

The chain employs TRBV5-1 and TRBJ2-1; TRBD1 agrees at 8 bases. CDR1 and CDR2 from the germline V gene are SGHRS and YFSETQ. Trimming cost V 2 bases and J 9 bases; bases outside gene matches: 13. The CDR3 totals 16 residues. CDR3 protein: CASSLWGTEGTGEQFF. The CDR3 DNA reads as TGCGCCAGCAGCTTATGGGGGACCGAAGGGACAGGTGAGCAGTTCTTC.

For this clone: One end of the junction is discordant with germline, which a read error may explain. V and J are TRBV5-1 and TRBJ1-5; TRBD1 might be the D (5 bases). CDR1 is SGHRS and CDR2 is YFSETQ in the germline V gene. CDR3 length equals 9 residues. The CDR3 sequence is CASSLIRDF. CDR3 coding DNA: TGCGCCAGCAGCTTAATCAGGGATTTT.

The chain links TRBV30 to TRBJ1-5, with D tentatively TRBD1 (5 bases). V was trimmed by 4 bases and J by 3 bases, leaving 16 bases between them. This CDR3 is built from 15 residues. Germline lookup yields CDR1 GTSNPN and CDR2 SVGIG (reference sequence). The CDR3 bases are TGTGCCTGGACCCCCGGATCAGGGCTCAATCAGCCCCAGCATTTT. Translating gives CAWTPGSGLNQPQHF.

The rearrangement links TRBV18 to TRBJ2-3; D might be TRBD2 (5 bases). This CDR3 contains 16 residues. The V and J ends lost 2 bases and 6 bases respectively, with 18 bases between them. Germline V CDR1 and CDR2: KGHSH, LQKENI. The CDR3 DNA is TGTGCCAGCTCACCATCAGTTCCGGGGTTCAGTGATACGCAGTATTTT. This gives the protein CASSPSVPGFSDTQYF.

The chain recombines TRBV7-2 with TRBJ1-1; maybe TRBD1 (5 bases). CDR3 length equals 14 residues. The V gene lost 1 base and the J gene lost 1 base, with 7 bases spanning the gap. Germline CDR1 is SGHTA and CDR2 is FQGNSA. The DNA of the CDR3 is TGTGCCAGCAGCTTAGTTACAGGGAACACTGAAGCTTTCTTT. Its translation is CASSLVTGNTEAFF.

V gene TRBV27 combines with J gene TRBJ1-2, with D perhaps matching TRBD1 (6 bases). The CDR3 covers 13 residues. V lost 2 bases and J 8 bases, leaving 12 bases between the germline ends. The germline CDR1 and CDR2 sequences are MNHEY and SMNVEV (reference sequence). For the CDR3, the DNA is TGTGCCAGCAGTTTAACCAGGGGTGACGGCTACACCTTC. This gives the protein CASSLTRGDGYTF.

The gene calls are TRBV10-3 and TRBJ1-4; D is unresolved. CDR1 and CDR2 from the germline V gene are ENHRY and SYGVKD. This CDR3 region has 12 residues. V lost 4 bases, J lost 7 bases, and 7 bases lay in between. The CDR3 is CAISAGLEKLFF. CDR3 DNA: TGTGCCATCAGTGCAGGTCTTGAAAAACTGTTTTTT.

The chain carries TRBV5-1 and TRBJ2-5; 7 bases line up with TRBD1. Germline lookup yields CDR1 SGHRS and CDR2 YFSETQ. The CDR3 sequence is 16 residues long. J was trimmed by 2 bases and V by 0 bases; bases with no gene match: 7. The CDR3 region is CASSLVPGQSQETQYF. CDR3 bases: TGCGCCAGCAGCTTGGTCCCGGGACAGAGTCAAGAGACCCAGTACTTC.

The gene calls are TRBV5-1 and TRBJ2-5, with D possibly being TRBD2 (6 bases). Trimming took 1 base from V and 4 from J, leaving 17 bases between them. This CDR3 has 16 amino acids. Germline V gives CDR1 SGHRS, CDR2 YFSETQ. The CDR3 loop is CASSLSPGGGGETQYF. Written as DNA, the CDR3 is TGCGCCAGCAGCTTGAGCCCCGGGGGAGGAGGAGAGACCCAGTACTTC. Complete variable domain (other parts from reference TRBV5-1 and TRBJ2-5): KAGVTQTPRYLIKTRGQQVTLSCSPISGHRSVSWYQQTPGQGLQFLFEYFSETQRNKGNFPGRFSGRQFSNSRSEMNVSTLELGDSALYLCASSLSPGGGGETQYFGPGTRLLVL.